The 24 T cell receptor beta chains given below trace back to one sample, sequenced in a study of low-dose radiotherapy and immunotherapy resistance in tumors. cDNA synthesis used a TRAV/TRBV-specific primer set for both chains. Over roughly 20 PCR cycles, TCRs were amplified from a constant-region primer and V-primer adapter. MiXCR was run by TCRdb on the reads, yielding one entry per CDR3 protein. The profile covers tens of thousands of distinct CDR3 sequences, with approximately 17% appearing a single time and less than 6% taken by the ten largest. Time point meaning: before trial treatment. Specimen: PBMCs, collected before treatment. These receptors came from a male donor with prostate cancer.

This clonotype was recorded at least ten times. This chain joins TRBV24-1 and TRBJ1-2; D unresolved. V lost 2 bases and J 0 bases, leaving 9 bases between the germline ends. Germline CDR1 reads KGHDR; CDR2 reads SFDVKD. The CDR3 contains 15 residues. DNA for the CDR3: TGTGCCACCAGTGATTCGGGCTATGCTAACTATGGCTACACCTTC. This sequence encodes CATSDSGYANYGYTF.

This clonotype was recorded at least ten times. The CDR3 is CASSQDLGETETQYF. In DNA, the CDR3 is TGTGCCAGCAGCCAAGATCTCGGAGAAACGGAGACCCAGTACTTC. The gene calls are TRBV3-1 and TRBJ2-5, with D unclear. The CDR3 runs 15 residues. Trimming took off 0 bases at V and 5 bases at J, with 13 bases between the two ends. CDR1 LGHDT and CDR2 YNNKEL come from the germline V gene (reference sequence).

The table lists this clonotype with many counts. The chain carries TRBV20-1 and TRBJ2-7; 14 bases match TRBD2. Germline-derived CDR1 and CDR2 are DFQATT and SNEGSKA (reference sequence). This CDR3 contains 16 residues. After removal of 4 bases from V and 6 bases from J, the junction contained 11 bases not matched to a gene. In DNA, the CDR3 is TGCAGTGCTACCCCCCTGACTAGCGGGGGGGTCCTCGAGCAGTACTTC. It codes for CSATPLTSGGVLEQYF.

This clonotype was counted many times. The V gene is TRBV7-2, the J gene TRBJ2-5, with TRBD2 matching over 8 bases. CDR1 is SGHTA and CDR2 is FQGNSA in the germline V gene. The CDR3 consists of 14 residues. V lost 6 bases to trimming and J lost 4 bases; unmatched junction nucleotides: 7. The CDR3 DNA follows: TGTGCCAGCAGGGGACTAGTCTGGGGAGAGACCCAGTACTTC. Translating gives CASRGLVWGETQYF. Using reference TRBV7-2 and TRBJ2-5 for the parts outside the CDR3, the full variable domain is GAGVSQSPSNKVTEKGKDVELRCDPISGHTALYWYRQSLGQGLEFLIYFQGNSAPDKSGLPSDRFSAERTGGSVSTLTIQRTQQEDSAVYLCASRGLVWGETQYFGPGTRLLVL.

By share of the sample, this clonotype is medium-sized. The rearrangement links TRBV28 to TRBJ2-3; the D is unclear. The germline V gene has CDR1 MDHEN and CDR2 SYDVKM. V shed 3 bases and J shed 6 bases, with 4 bases lying between them. This CDR3 contains 11 residues. The CDR3 loop reads CASSLGDTQYF. The CDR3, as DNA: TGTGCCAGCAGTTTGGGGGATACGCAGTATTTT.

V gene TRBV28 combines with J gene TRBJ1-2; no clear D. Trimming shortened V by 6 bases and J by 4 bases, and 9 bases separated the two germline ends. The CDR3 covers 12 residues. The germline CDR1 and CDR2 sequences are MDHEN and SYDVKM. The CDR3 region has the DNA TGTGCCAGCAGCCGACAACCCTATGGCTACACCTTC. Translated: CASSRQPYGYTF.

This clonotype was observed a few times. The genes are TRBV30 and TRBJ1-2, with TRBD1 identical over 9 bases. This CDR3 spans 14 amino acids. Losses at the gene ends were 0 bases for V and 7 bases for J; bases not matched to a gene: 6. Germline CDR1 reads GTSNPN; CDR2 reads SVGIG (reference sequence). The CDR3 nucleotides read TGTGCCTGGAGTGTACGGGACAGGGCCGCTGGCTACACCTTC. Its translation: CAWSVRDRAAGYTF.

This clonotype was recorded many times. This chain links TRBV5-5 with TRBJ1-5; 7 bases match TRBD1. The germline V gene encodes CDR1 SGHKS and CDR2 YYEKEE (reference sequence). This CDR3 region has 15 residues. With 4 bases clipped from V and 0 bases from J, the junction kept 4 bases outside the gene matches. In DNA, the CDR3 is TGTGCCAGCAGCCAGACAGGGTCTAGCAATCAGCCCCAGCATTTT. Translating gives CASSQTGSSNQPQHF. The variable domain in full, with the rest retrieved from reference TRBV5-5 and TRBJ1-5, is DAGVTQSPTHLIKTRGQQVTLRCSPISGHKSVSWYQQVLGQGPQFIFQYYEKEERGRGNFPDRFSARQFPNYSSELNVNALLLGDSALYLCASSQTGSSNQPQHFGDGTRLSIL.

This clonotype was seen ten or more times. V is TRBV4-1 and J is TRBJ2-1, with D tentatively TRBD2 (5 bases). The CDR3 has 13 amino acids. Germline lookup yields CDR1 MGHRA and CDR2 YSYEKL. V dropped 0 bases and J dropped 10 bases, with 10 bases sitting between them. For the CDR3, the DNA is TGCGCCAGCAGCCAAGATAGAGGAGGAGAGCAGTTCTTC. It encodes CASSQDRGGEQFF.

This clonotype was recorded only once. The chain uses TRBV6-1 and TRBJ2-3, with TRBD2 identical over 10 bases. Germline V lookup: CDR1 MNHNS, CDR2 SASEGT. The CDR3 has 14 residues. V lost 7 bases, J lost 4 bases, and 5 bases stayed unmatched. In DNA, the CDR3 is TGTGCCAGCAAGGGACTAGCGTATTCAGATACGCAGTATTTT. Translating it yields CASKGLAYSDTQYF.

This clonotype has ten or more counts. The chain is built from TRBV3-1 and TRBJ1-2; D unclear. CDR3 length: 13 residues. V dropped 4 bases and J dropped 5 bases, with 11 bases sitting between them. Germline V gene lookup returns CDR1 LGHDT and CDR2 YNNKEL (reference sequence). CDR3 DNA: TGTGCCAGCAGCCGAGGACTTGGGTATGGCTACACCTTC. It codes for CASSRGLGYGYTF.

Ten or more counts support this clonotype. This rearrangement joins TRBV29-1 to TRBJ2-6; D is tentatively TRBD1 or TRBD2 (6 bases each). Looked up from germline, CDR1 is SQVTM and CDR2 is ANQGSEA. Between the trimmed V and J ends, which lost 6 bases and 2 bases, there was a span of 11 bases. This CDR3 spans 14 amino acids. The CDR3 region is CSVRGLPGANVLTF. CDR3 nucleotides: TGCAGCGTCCGGGGGCTGCCTGGGGCCAACGTCCTGACTTTC.

This clonotype showed up many times. CDR3 sequence reads: CASSFGTGGAYEQYF. DNA for the CDR3: TGTGCCAGCAGTTTCGGGACAGGGGGGGCCTACGAGCAGTACTTC. The chain couples TRBV27 to TRBJ2-7, with 11 bases fitting TRBD1. The V gene end was trimmed by 3 bases and the J gene end by 2 bases; junction bases not matched to a gene: 3. Germline CDR1 and CDR2: MNHEY and SMNVEV (reference sequence). The CDR3 loop spans 15 amino acids.

To note about this clonotype: A much bigger clone sits one base away, suggesting this may be a read error. The rearrangement joins TRBV20-1 to TRBJ2-1, with D possibly being TRBD1 (5 bases). CDR1 is DFQATT, CDR2 SNEGSKA, per germline (reference sequence). This CDR3 comprises 14 residues. With 4 bases removed from V and 10 bases from J, the gap between germline ends came to 20 bases. In nucleotides, the CDR3 is TGCAGTGCTAAACCCGACAGCACCTCCTACGAGCAGTTCTTC. As protein: CSAKPDSTSYEQFF.

This clonotype was observed at least ten times. The V and J genes are TRBV12-5 and TRBJ2-2; perhaps D is TRBD1 or TRBD2 (5 bases each). The CDR3 consists of 13 residues. Trimming shortened V by 5 bases and J by 9 bases, and 13 bases separated the two germline ends. The germline CDR1 and CDR2 sequences are LGHNT and FRNRAP. CDR3 in amino acids: CASGVPGTRELFF. In nucleotides, the CDR3 is TGTGCTAGTGGTGTACCGGGGACGCGGGAGCTGTTTTTT.

At least ten counts were recorded for this clonotype. The chain recombines TRBV4-3 with TRBJ1-5; maybe TRBD1 (5 bases). Germline V gene lookup returns CDR1 LGHNA and CDR2 YSLEER. The CDR3 runs to 13 residues. With 0 bases removed from V and 11 bases from J, the gap between germline ends came to 11 bases. CDR3 in DNA: TGCGCCAGCAGCCAAGATCTAGCGGGGGCCCAGCATTTT. Amino acids: CASSQDLAGAQHF.

This clonotype was seen at least ten times. The chain couples TRBV5-4 to TRBJ2-1, with 11 bases identical to TRBD2. The V segment lost 3 bases and the J segment 5 bases; nucleotides outside the gene matches: 13. The V gene's germline CDR1 is SGHNT and CDR2 YYREEE (reference sequence). This CDR3 spans 18 amino acids. The CDR3 loop is CASSSGTSGTQAHNEQFF. CDR3 nucleotide sequence: TGTGCCAGCAGCTCCGGGACTAGCGGAACCCAAGCCCACAATGAGCAGTTCTTC.

This clonotype was picked up many times. The chain links TRBV5-6 to TRBJ2-5, with 12 positions matching TRBD1. Germline assignment: CDR1 SGHDT and CDR2 YYEEEE. CDR3 length equals 16 residues. V lost 4 bases, J lost 7 bases, and 11 bases stayed unmatched. In nucleotides, the CDR3 is TGTGCCAGCAGCGGAGGAGGGACAGGGGGCTCAGGGACCCAGTACTTC. Protein product: CASSGGGTGGSGTQYF.

The table lists this clonotype with many counts. The V and J genes are TRBV20-1 and TRBJ2-7, with 11 bases lining up with TRBD2. Trimming cost V 6 bases and J 6 bases; bases outside gene matches: 13. The germline CDR1 and CDR2 sequences are DFQATT and SNEGSKA (reference sequence). The CDR3 spans 15 residues. CDR3 sequence (DNA): TGCAGTGCCTCCAATAGCGGGAGGGCCCAGCTCGAGCAGTACTTC. Protein: CSASNSGRAQLEQYF.

The chain employs TRBV12-5 and TRBJ2-5; TRBD1 or TRBD2 may be the D gene (5 bases each). Germline-derived CDR1 and CDR2 are LGHNT and FRNRAP. The CDR3 runs 16 residues. The V end was cut by 3 bases, the J end by 4 bases, with 18 bases between. In DNA form, the CDR3 reads TGTGCTAGTGGTTTCATGACAGTAACCGAGGGAGAGACCCAGTACTTC. Encoded protein: CASGFMTVTEGETQYF. Using reference TRBV12-5 and TRBJ2-5 for the parts outside the CDR3, the full variable domain is DARVTQTPRHKVTEMGQEVTMRCQPILGHNTVFWYRQTMMQGLELLAYFRNRAPLDDSGMPKDRFSAEMPDATLATLKIQPSEPRDSAVYFCASGFMTVTEGETQYFGPGTRLLVL.

In its sample, this clonotype was seen many times. J is TRBJ2-1 and V is TRBV5-4; 13 nucleotides line up with TRBD2. Germline V lookup: CDR1 SGHNT, CDR2 YYREEE (reference sequence). The CDR3 runs 17 residues. V gave up 4 bases and J gave up 7 bases; unmatched junction bases: 11. CDR3 sequence reads: CASSIKTGTSGANEQFF. Here the CDR3 DNA reads TGTGCCAGCAGCATTAAGACCGGGACTAGCGGGGCGAATGAGCAGTTCTTC.

This clonotype was recorded at least ten times. This chain uses TRBV5-5 with TRBJ2-3, with TRBD2 identical over 16 bases. The CDR3 contains 15 residues. Germline CDR1 and CDR2: SGHKS and YYEKEE (reference sequence). V shed 1 base and J 14 bases; nucleotides not matched to a gene: 7. CDR3 protein: CASSLLGTSGRVRYF. CDR3 DNA: TGTGCCAGCAGCTTGTTGGGGACTAGCGGGAGGGTTCGGTATTTT.

About this clonotype: A much larger clonotype is one base distant, so this may be a read error. This chain links TRBV28 with TRBJ2-5; no reliable D call. Deletions cut 2 bases from V and 3 bases from J, with 7 bases between. Germline V CDR1 and CDR2: MDHEN, SYDVKM. This CDR3 is built from 13 residues. CDR3 DNA sequence: TGTGCCAGCAGTTTAACGGATAAAGAGACCCAGTACTTC. Its protein is CASSLTDKETQYF.

Ten or more counts support this clonotype. The rearrangement joins TRBV24-1 to TRBJ2-3; TRBD2 aligns across 8 bases. The germline V gene encodes CDR1 KGHDR and CDR2 SFDVKD. This CDR3 is built from 14 residues. V shed 4 bases, J shed 4 bases, and the junction held 3 bases outside the gene matches. This CDR3 reads CATSESGRADTQYF. The DNA for the CDR3 is TGTGCCACCAGTGAGAGCGGGAGAGCAGATACGCAGTATTTT.